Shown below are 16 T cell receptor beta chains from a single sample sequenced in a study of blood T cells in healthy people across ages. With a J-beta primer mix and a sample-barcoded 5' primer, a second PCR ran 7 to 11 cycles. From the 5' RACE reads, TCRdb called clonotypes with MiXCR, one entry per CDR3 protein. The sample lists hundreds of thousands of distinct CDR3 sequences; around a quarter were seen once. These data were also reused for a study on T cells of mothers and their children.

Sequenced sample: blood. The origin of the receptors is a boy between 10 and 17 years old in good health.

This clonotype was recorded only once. The CDR3, as DNA: TGTGCCAGCACTTCCGGGACTACCCCCACAGATACGCAGTATTTT. Translation: CASTSGTTPTDTQYF. The chain has TRBV2 and TRBJ2-3; 7 nucleotides align to TRBD2. The trim removed 7 bases at V and 2 bases at J, leaving 9 bases unmatched. The CDR3 is 15 amino acids. Germline CDR1 is SNHLY and CDR2 is FYNNEI.

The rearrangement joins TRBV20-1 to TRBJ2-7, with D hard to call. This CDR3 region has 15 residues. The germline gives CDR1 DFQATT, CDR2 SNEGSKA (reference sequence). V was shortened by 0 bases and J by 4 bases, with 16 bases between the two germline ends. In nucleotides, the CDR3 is TGCAGTGCTAGAGACAAAGTGAGGAATCTATACGAGCAGTACTTC. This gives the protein CSARDKVRNLYEQYF.

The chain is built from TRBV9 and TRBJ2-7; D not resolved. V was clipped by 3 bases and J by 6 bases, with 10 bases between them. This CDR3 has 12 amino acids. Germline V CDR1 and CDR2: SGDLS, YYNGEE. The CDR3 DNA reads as TGTGCCAGCAGCGAGGGCCCCGGCGAGCAGTACTTC. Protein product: CASSEGPGEQYF.

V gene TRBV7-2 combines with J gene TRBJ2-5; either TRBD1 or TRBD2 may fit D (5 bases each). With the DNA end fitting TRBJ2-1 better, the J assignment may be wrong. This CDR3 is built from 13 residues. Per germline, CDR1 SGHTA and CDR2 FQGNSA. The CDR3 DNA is TGTGCCAGCAGCTTAGTGGGGGAGTCGAAGCAGTTCTTC. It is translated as CASSLVGESKQFF.

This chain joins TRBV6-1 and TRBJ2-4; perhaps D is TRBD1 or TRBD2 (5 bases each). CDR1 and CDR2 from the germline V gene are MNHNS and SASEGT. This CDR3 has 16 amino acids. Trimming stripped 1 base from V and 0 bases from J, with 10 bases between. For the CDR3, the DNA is TGTGCCAGCAGTGAAGAGGTTGGGGGAGCCAAAAACATTCAGTACTTC. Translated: CASSEEVGGAKNIQYF.

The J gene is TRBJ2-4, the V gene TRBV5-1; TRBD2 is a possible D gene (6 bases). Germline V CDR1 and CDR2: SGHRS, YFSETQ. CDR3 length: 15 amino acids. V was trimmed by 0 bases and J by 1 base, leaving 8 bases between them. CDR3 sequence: CASSLGEAAKNIQYF. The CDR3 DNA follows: TGCGCCAGCAGCTTGGGGGAGGCGGCCAAAAACATTCAGTACTTC.

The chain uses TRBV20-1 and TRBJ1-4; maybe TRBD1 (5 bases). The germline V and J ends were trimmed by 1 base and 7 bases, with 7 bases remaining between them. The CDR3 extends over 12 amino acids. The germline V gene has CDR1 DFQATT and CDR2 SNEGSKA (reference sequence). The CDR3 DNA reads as TGCAGTGCTAGAGTCCAGGGTGAAAAACTGTTTTTT. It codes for CSARVQGEKLFF.

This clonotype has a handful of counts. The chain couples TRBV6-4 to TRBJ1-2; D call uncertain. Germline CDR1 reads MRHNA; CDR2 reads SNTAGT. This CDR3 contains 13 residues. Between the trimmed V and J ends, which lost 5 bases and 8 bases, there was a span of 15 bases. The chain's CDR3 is CASSHREDGGYTF. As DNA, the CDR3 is TGTGCCAGCAGTCATCGAGAAGACGGGGGCTACACCTTC.

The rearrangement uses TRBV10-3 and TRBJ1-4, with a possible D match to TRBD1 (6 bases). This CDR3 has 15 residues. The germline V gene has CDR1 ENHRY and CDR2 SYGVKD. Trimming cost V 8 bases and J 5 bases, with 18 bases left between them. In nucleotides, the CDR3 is TGTGCCATCGGGGCCTCGGGACAACCCAATGAAAAACTGTTTTTT. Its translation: CAIGASGQPNEKLFF.

In DNA form, the CDR3 reads TGTGCCAGCAGCTACCAAAACGAGCAGTACTTC. This encodes CASSYQNEQYF. This chain links TRBV14 with TRBJ2-7; D not resolved. CDR1 is SGHDN and CDR2 is FVKESK in the germline V gene. Trimming stripped 5 bases from V and 5 bases from J, with 7 bases between. The CDR3 covers 11 residues. Filled out from reference TRBV14 and TRBJ2-7, the complete variable domain reads EAGVTQFPSHSVIEKGQTVTLRCDPISGHDNLYWYRRVMGKEIKFLLHFVKESKQDESGMPNNRFLAERTGGTYSTLKVQPAELEDSGVYFCASSYQNEQYFGPGTRLTVT.

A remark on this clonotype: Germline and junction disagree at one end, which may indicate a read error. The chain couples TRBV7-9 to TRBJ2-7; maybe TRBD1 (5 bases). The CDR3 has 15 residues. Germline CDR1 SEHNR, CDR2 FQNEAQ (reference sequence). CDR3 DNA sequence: TGTGCCAGCAGCGGTAGCCGGCAGGGTGGATACGAGCAATACTTC. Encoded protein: CASSGSRQGGYEQYF. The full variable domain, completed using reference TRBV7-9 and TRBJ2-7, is DTGVSQNPRHKITKRGQNVTFRCDPISEHNRLYWYRQTLGQGPEFLTYFQNEAQLEKSRLLSDRFSAERPKGSFSTLEIQRTEQGDSAMYLCASSGSRQGGYEQYFGPGTRLTVT.

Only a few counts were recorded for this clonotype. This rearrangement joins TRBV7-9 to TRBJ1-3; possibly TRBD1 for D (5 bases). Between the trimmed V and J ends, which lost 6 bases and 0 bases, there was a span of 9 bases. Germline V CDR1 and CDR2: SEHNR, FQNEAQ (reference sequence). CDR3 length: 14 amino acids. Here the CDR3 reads CASRQQVSGNTIYF. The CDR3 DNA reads TGTGCCAGCAGGCAACAGGTCTCTGGAAACACCATATATTTT.

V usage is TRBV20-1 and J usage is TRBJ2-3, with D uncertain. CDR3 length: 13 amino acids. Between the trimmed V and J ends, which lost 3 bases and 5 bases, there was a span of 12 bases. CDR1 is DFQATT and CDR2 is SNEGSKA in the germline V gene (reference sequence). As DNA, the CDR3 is TGCAGTGCTAGTCATACAGCCAAAGATACGCAGTATTTT. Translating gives CSASHTAKDTQYF.

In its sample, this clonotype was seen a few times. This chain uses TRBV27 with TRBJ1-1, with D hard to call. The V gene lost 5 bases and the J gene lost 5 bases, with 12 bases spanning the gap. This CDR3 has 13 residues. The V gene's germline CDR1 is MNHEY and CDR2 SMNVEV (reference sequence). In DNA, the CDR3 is TGTGCCAGCAGTGCCCAGGTATTGACTGAAGCTTTCTTT. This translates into CASSAQVLTEAFF.

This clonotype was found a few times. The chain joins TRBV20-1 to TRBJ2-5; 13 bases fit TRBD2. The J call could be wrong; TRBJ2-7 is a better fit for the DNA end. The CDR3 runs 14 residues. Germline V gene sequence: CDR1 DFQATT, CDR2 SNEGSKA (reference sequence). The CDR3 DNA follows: TGCAGCGTTCGAAAGGGACTAGCGGGAAACGAGCAGTACTTC. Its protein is CSVRKGLAGNEQYF.

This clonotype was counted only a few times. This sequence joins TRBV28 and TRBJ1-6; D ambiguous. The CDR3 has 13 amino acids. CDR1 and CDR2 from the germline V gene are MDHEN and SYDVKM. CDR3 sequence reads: CASRESYNSPLHF. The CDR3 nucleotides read TGTGCTTCCCGTGAGTCCTATAATTCACCCCTCCACTTT.